Below, 10 T cell receptor beta chains from the same sample are listed, as sequenced in a study of CD8+CD57+ T cells in acquired aplastic anemia. Genomic DNA provided the template from which TCR beta VDJ and CDR3 profiles were obtained. TCRdb re-called the reads through MiXCR, storing one row per CDR3 protein. This sample carries about 180,000 distinct CDR3 sequences, about half of them seen once, and the ten largest clones take 2.5% to 3.5%. Source material: sorted CD4+, CD8+, or CD8+CD57+ T cells (not recorded which) from PBMCs. The receptors stem from a human donor in good health.

V is TRBV24-1 and J is TRBJ2-5; tentatively, D is TRBD1 (5 bases). V was clipped by 3 bases and J by 3 bases, with 13 bases between them. The CDR3 is 15 residues long. Germline V lookup: CDR1 KGHDR, CDR2 SFDVKD. In DNA, the CDR3 is TGTGCCACCAGTGATGCTACAGGATTCGAAGAGACCCAGTACTTC. As protein: CATSDATGFEETQYF.

V is TRBV7-9 and J is TRBJ2-7; 7 positions agree with TRBD2. The trim removed 5 bases at V and 3 bases at J, leaving 10 bases unmatched. The CDR3 is made up of 15 amino acids. Germline V gives CDR1 SEHNR, CDR2 FQNEAQ (reference sequence). For the CDR3, the DNA is TGTGCCAGCAGCCAAGCGGGGCGGAGGGGCTACGAGCAGTACTTC. Translating it yields CASSQAGRRGYEQYF.

The rearrangement joins TRBV7-3 to TRBJ2-1; 11 nucleotides agree with TRBD2. J was trimmed by 4 bases and V by 3 bases; bases with no gene match: 5. CDR1 SGHTA and CDR2 FQGTGA come from the germline V gene. This CDR3 comprises 16 residues. The CDR3 sequence: CASSFSGRGDYNEQFF. The CDR3 coding sequence is TGTGCCAGCAGCTTTAGCGGGAGGGGGGATTACAATGAGCAGTTCTTC.

The chain links TRBV7-2 to TRBJ1-2; TRBD1 agrees at 9 bases. This CDR3 spans 12 amino acids. Unmatched junction bases numbered 3, after V lost 5 bases and J lost 8 bases. Germline CDR1 reads SGHTA; CDR2 reads FQGNSA. CDR3 sequence (DNA): TGTGCCAGCAGCAGGGACAGGGTCGGCTACACCTTC. It translates to CASSRDRVGYTF.

The chain has TRBV27 and TRBJ1-6, with 8 bases matching TRBD1. CDR1 and CDR2 from the germline V gene are MNHEY and SMNVEV (reference sequence). This CDR3 comprises 13 residues. J lost 10 bases, V lost 5 bases, and 4 bases had no gene match. Here the CDR3 DNA reads TGTGCCAGCAGTCCAGGGGGCGGATCACCCCTCCACTTT. Its translation is CASSPGGGSPLHF.

Of note for this clonotype: A read error may explain this, as a much larger clone is one base away. The chain has TRBV9 and TRBJ2-1; TRBD1 aligns across 7 bases. The CDR3 has 15 amino acids. Germline V gene lookup returns CDR1 SGDLS and CDR2 YYNGEE. The CDR3 DNA reads TGTGCCAGCAGCGTAGCAGGGGGTGAATACAATGAGCAGTCCTTC. This translates into CASSVAGGEYNEQSF.

CDR3 DNA: TGCAGCGTTGAACAGGGGGGCACTGAAGCTTTCTTT. Translation: CSVEQGGTEAFF. The genes are TRBV29-1 and TRBJ1-1, with 7 bases that match TRBD1. J lost 4 bases, V lost 2 bases, and 1 base had no gene match. The CDR3 covers 12 residues. Germline CDR1 reads SQVTM; CDR2 reads ANQGSEA.

This clonotype was counted a single time. The germline gene is not matched at one end of the junction; a read error may be the cause. This chain links TRBV29-1 with TRBJ1-1, with a possible D match to TRBD1 (5 bases). In germline, CDR1 is SQVTM, CDR2 ANQGSEA. This CDR3 has 13 amino acids. Written as DNA, the CDR3 is TGCAGCGTTGTCGTCGGGGGGAACTCTGAAGCTTTCTTT. Translated, it gives CSVVVGGNSEAFF.

This chain links TRBV24-1 with TRBJ1-2, with D possibly being TRBD1 (6 bases). Looked up from germline, CDR1 is KGHDR and CDR2 is SFDVKD. V was clipped by 11 bases and J by 4 bases, with 16 bases between them. This CDR3 has 13 amino acids. For the CDR3, the DNA is TGTGCCAGTCTCCGGGACACCCTCTATGGCTACACCTTC. Translating gives CASLRDTLYGYTF.

The genes are TRBV2 and TRBJ1-1; D is unresolved. Germline CDR1 is SNHLY and CDR2 is FYNNEI. The CDR3 has 11 amino acids. Trimming shortened V by 8 bases and J by 2 bases, and 6 bases separated the two germline ends. CDR3 protein: CASWANTEAFF. The DNA for the CDR3 is TGTGCCAGCTGGGCTAACACTGAAGCTTTCTTT.